This T cell receptor beta chain is from a study of vaccination and CD4 T cells after COVID-19 (dated 2022 in TCRdb). As for the study more broadly: Every convalescent patient had a positive nasal swab PCR test for SARS-CoV-2, with mild disease in 8 to 10 patients and severe disease in one. Post-vaccine blood samples were obtained a median of around 74 days after the second vaccine dose, with a range of about 13 to 250 days. Two doses of either the Pfizer-BioNTech BNT162b2 vaccine (n=8) or the Moderna mRNA-1273 vaccine (n=2) were administered to participants. In roughly 11 COVID-19 convalescent patients and several infection-naive healthy vaccine recipients, the spike-specific CD4+ TCR repertoire before mRNA vaccination was compared with the repertoire after mRNA vaccination. The convalescent cohort included six males and four females, with two Hispanic individuals, seven Caucasians, two Asians and one multiracial person. Post-COVID blood samples from convalescent patients were collected a median of around 100 days after diagnosis, with a range of roughly 30 to 170 days. For stimulating the cultures, overlapping spike peptide pools were used, derived from SARS-CoV-2 as well as from the common cold coronaviruses HCoV-NL63, HCoV-OC43 and HCoV-229E. As controls, cultures received a CEFX viral epitope pool (the positive control), an HIV-1 Nef peptide pool (the negative control), or no peptide at all. What the work shows at the level of the full study, not this receptor alone: The median number of SARS-CoV-2-reactive clonotypes rose from fewer than 25 after infection to 38 after vaccination, but the change was not significant. Among convalescent patients, a median around 83% of the SARS-CoV-2-reactive clones seen after vaccination appeared only after vaccination, which suggests priming specific to the vaccine. Nearly all vaccine-specific clones in convalescent patients (304 of 307) were mono-reactive for SARS-CoV-2 spike rather than cross-reactive with common cold coronaviruses. The study included relatively few convalescent patients and did not analyze early timepoints after natural infection.

Spanning cysteine to phenylalanine, the CDR3 consists of 16 amino acids. Only the CDR3 part of the read is kept: 48 bases, read in frame from the first base. Sequences SGHVS (CDR1) and FNYEAQ (CDR2) are obtained from the germline V gene. Trimming accounts for 1 base at V and 5 bases at J, while the number of junction bases matched to no gene is 8. Regarding this clonotype: Its cognate antigen has yet to be identified. Nothing much larger sits one base from this clone, and base qualities are not available.

Library generation was performed with PCR. DNA from cultured CD4+ T cells underwent TCR sequencing with the Oncomine TCR Beta short-read assay at the Johns Hopkins FTIC core. The QIAamp micro DNA kit was used to extract genomic DNA from the cultured CD4+ T cells. Oncomine TCR Beta libraries made from cultured CD4+ T cells were pooled using unique dual indexes and sequenced on an Illumina iSeq 100. Turning to the authors' computational methods: Non-productive sequences were removed, and CDR3s not starting with C, not ending with F or W, or shorter than 7 amino acids were discarded. Antigen-specific clonotypes were identified with the MANAFEST web application by comparing peptide-stimulated wells with reference and other culture wells. An FDR below 0.05, an odds ratio above 5, and a productive frequency above 0.1% in at least two of three replicate wells were required for clones to be considered positive. A clonotype counted as cross-reactive if it showed significant expansion both in the SARS-CoV-2 spike wells and in at least one common cold coronavirus spike condition. Levenshtein distances (stringdist) and unrooted phylogenetic trees (ape) in R version 3.6.1 were used to assess CDR3 homology. TCRdb reanalyzed the raw reads on its own, using fastp at Q25 for trimming and MiXCR for clone calling, and kept in-frame beta chains. All rows with the same CDR3 protein become a single entry with the most common DNA and genes. For this entry, the V and J calls and clone size follow TCRdb and not the study's own pipeline. The table for this sample lists about 6,200 distinct CDR3 sequences; 25% to 35% of them were counted only once. The ten largest clones add up to 10% to 13% of the sample.

The treatment or condition label corresponds to: approximately nine-day PBMC culture with coronavirus spike peptide pools or control peptides (ViraFEST assay). The study used the ViraFEST assay, which expanded antigen-specific T cells with peptide pools and then identified expanded clonotypes by TCR sequencing. The convalescent patients' positive SARS-CoV-2 PCR tests were from March to December 2020, which was before the Alpha, Beta and Delta variants emerged in the United States. Approximately 2.1 million PBMCs per well were cultured in IMDM with roughly 5% human AB serum and around 10 IU/ml IL-2, plus 10 ug/ml peptide pools. On days 3 and 7, half of the culture medium was replaced with fresh IL-2-containing medium. After 10 days of culture, CD4+ T cells were isolated by negative selection using the EasySep CD4+ T cell isolation kit. PBMCs were separated from whole blood using Ficoll-Paque Plus gradient centrifugation and then either used fresh or cryopreserved at -140C. In general, triplicate wells were set up for every culture condition.

The TCR originated in a human donor who had recovered from COVID-19. The V and J genes are TRBV7-6 and TRBJ2-3; TRBD2 matches 8 bases in the middle. Specimen: CD4+ T cells from blood, cultured in vitro, collected after SARS-CoV-2 vaccination. The CDR3 corresponds to CASSLEALAVRDTQYF. The DNA sequence is as follows: TGTGCCAGCAGCTTAGAGGCACTAGCGGTAAGAGATACGCAGTATTTT.